The present T cell receptor (beta chain) was sequenced within a study of shared T cell receptors in the human thymus. Using immunoSEQ multiplex PCR, the repertoire was profiled, and TCRdb retains in-frame clones only, with some absent. The sample contains about 660,000 clones, around nine tenths of which appear only once. This CDR3 region has 15 residues. Losses at the gene ends were 0 bases for V and 4 bases for J; bases not matched to a gene: 6. CDR1 and CDR2 (germline): LNHDA, SQIVND (reference sequence). These data are also associated with another study on human thymus T cells. That work adds: Congenital heart defects were the reason for the corrective surgery that the donors, healthy Finnish infants, were having. Thymic material originated from resections removed in the course of corrective heart surgery. Highly overlapping thymic repertoires in unrelated individuals were reported by related research.

J is TRBJ2-7 and V is TRBV19; 7 bases align to TRBD2. The sequencing sample was made of thymocytes. The source is a boy younger than two with a congenital heart defect. The CDR3 sequence: CASSIDRPAGYEQYF. DNA of the CDR3: TGTGCCAGTAGTATAGACCGTCCAGCGGGGTACGAGCAGTACTTC.